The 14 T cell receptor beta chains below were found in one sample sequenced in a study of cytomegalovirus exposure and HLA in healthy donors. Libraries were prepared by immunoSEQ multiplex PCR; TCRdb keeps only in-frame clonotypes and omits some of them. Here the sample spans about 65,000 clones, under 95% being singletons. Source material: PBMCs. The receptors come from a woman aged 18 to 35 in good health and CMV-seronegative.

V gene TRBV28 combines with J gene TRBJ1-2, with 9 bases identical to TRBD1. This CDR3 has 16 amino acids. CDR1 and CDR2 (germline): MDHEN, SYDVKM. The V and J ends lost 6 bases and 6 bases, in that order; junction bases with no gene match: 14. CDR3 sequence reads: CASSLTMTGGPDGYTF. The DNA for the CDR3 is TGTGCCAGCAGCCTAACGATGACAGGGGGACCTGATGGCTACACCTTC.

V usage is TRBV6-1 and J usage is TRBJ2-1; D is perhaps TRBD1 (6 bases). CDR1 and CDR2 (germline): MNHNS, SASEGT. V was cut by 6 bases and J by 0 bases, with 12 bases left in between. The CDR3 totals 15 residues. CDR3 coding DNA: TGTGCCAGCAGCCCACAGGGTCCCTCCTACAATGAGCAGTTCTTC. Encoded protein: CASSPQGPSYNEQFF.

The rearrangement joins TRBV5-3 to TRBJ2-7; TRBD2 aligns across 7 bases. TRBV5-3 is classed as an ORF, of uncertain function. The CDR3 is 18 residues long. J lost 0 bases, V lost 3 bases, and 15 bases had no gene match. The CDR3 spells CARSSYPRSGLCSYEQYF. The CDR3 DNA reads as TGTGCCAGAAGCTCATATCCTCGCTCGGGACTATGCTCCTACGAGCAGTACTTC.

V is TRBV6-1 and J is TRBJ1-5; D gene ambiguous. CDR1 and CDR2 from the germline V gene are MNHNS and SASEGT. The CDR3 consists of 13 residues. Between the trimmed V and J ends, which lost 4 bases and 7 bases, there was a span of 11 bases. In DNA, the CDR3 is TGTGCCAGCAGTGTATCTACGGGGCAGCCCCAGCATTTT. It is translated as CASSVSTGQPQHF.

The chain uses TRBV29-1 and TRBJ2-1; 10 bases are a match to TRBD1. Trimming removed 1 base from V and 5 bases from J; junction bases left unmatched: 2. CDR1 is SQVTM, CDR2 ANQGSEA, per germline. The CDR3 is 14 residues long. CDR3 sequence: CSVEGQGADNEQFF. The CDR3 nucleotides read TGCAGCGTTGAAGGACAGGGGGCCGACAATGAGCAGTTCTTC.

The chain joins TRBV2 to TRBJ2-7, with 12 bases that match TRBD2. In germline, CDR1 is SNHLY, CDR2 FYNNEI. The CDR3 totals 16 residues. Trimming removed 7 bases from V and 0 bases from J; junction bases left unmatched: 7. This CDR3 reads CASIRLAGASSYEQYF. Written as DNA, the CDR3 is TGTGCCAGCATTAGACTAGCGGGGGCTAGCTCCTACGAGCAGTACTTC. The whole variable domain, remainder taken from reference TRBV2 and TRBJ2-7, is EPEVTQTPSHQVTQMGQEVILRCVPISNHLYFYWYRQILGQKVEFLVSFYNNEISEKSEIFDDQFSVERPDGSNFTLKIRSTKLEDSAMYFCASIRLAGASSYEQYFGPGTRLTVT.

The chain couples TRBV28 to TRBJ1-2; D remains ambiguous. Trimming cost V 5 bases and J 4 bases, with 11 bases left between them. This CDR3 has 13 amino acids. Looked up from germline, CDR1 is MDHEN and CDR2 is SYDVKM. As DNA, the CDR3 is TGTGCCAGCAGTCGTCCGGGAGTCTATGGCTACACCTTC. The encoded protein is CASSRPGVYGYTF.

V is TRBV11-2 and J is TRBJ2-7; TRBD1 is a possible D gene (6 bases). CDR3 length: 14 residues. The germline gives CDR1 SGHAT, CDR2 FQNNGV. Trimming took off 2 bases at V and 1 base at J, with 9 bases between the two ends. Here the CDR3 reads CASSLLTGSYEQYF. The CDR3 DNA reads TGTGCCAGCAGCTTACTGACAGGTTCCTACGAGCAGTACTTC. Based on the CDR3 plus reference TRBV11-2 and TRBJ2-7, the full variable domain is EAGVAQSPRYKIIEKRQSVAFWCNPISGHATLYWYQQILGQGPKLLIQFQNNGVVDDSQLPKDRFSAERLKGVDSTLKIQPAKLEDSAVYLCASSLLTGSYEQYFGPGTRLTVT.

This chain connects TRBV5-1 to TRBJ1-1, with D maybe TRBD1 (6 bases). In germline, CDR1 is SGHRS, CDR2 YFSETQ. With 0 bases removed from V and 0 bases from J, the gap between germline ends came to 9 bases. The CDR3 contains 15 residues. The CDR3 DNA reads TGCGCCAGCAGCTTGGGAACAGGGATGAACACTGAAGCTTTCTTT. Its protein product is CASSLGTGMNTEAFF.

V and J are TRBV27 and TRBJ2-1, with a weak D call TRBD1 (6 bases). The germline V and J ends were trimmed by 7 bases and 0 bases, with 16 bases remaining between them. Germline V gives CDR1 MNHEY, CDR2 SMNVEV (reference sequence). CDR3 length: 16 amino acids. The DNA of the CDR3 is TGTGCCAGCATTAGGGGGATACGAACCTCCTACAATGAGCAGTTCTTC. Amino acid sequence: CASIRGIRTSYNEQFF.

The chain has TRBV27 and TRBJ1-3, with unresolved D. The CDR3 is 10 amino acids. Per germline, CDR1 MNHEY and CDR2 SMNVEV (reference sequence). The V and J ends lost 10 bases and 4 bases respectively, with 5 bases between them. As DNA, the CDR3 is TGTGCCATAACAGGAAACACCATATATTTT. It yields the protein CAITGNTIYF.

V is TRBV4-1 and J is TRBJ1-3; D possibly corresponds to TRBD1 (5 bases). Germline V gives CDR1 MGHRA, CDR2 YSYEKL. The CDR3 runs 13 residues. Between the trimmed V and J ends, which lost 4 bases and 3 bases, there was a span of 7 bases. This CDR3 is CASSPDSGNTIYF. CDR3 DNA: TGCGCCAGCAGCCCAGACAGTGGAAACACCATATATTTT.

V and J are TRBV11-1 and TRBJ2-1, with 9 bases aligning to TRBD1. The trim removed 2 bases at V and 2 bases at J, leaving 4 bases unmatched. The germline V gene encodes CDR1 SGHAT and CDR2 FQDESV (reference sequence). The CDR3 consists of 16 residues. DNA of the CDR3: TGTGCCAGCAGCTTAAGGGACAGGGCCCCCTACAATGAGCAGTTCTTC. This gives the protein CASSLRDRAPYNEQFF.

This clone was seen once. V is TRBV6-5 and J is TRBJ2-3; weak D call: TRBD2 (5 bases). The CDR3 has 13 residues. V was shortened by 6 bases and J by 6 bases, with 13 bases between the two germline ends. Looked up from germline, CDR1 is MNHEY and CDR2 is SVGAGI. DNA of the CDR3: TGTGCCAGCAGAGCGGAAGCGCGGGATACGCAGTATTTT. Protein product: CASRAEARDTQYF.